The source of this T cell receptor beta chain is a study of CDR3 diversity in severe acne. Via MiXCR, TCRdb re-called the PCR reads, giving one row per CDR3 protein. The sample contains about 97,000 distinct CDR3 sequences, about half of which appear only once. The CDR3 has 15 amino acids. Germline loops: CDR1 KGHDR, CDR2 SFDVKD. With regard to this clonotype: Germline is not matched at one junction end, which may reflect a read error.

The sequenced sample consisted of blood. This chain joins TRBV24-1 and TRBJ2-1; TRBD2 matches at 13 bases. The sequence was collected from a male donor with acne. The CDR3 nucleotides are TGTGCCACCAGTGATATGACTAGCGGGAGGAATGAGCGGTTCTTC. Its translation is CATSDMTSGRNERFF.